One sample yielded the 21 T cell receptor beta chains listed below, sequenced in a study of blood T cell repertoires in COVID-19 (TCRdb year 2020). Library creation used the immunoSEQ multiplex PCR assay. What TCRdb holds here is the immuneACCESS table cut down to in-frame rearrangements. Part of the clones is not present; checked against another copy, under half of the missing clones reflect an unresolved V gene, and the others are unexplained. The sample table lists some 360,000 clones, over 85% of them with a count of one. The ten largest clones represent approximately 4.1% of the sample. Material for sequencing was peripheral blood. Every receptor here comes from a woman aged 60-75 years with COVID-19, enrolled during active disease.

This rearrangement joins TRBV19 to TRBJ2-7, with D unresolved. Trimming removed 0 bases from V and 6 bases from J, with 9 bases in between. In germline, CDR1 is LNHDA, CDR2 SQIVND (reference sequence). The CDR3 covers 13 residues. In DNA form, the CDR3 reads TGTGCCAGTAGTATAGATCGAACAGCCGAGCAGTACTTC. Its protein product is CASSIDRTAEQYF.

The V gene is TRBV9, the J gene TRBJ1-2; 11 nucleotides line up with TRBD1. The germline V gene encodes CDR1 SGDLS and CDR2 YYNGEE. V shed 4 bases, J shed 4 bases, and the junction held 6 bases outside the gene matches. The CDR3 runs 15 residues. The CDR3 here is CASSLRTGGVYGYTF. The CDR3 bases are TGTGCCAGCAGCCTCCGGACAGGGGGCGTCTATGGCTACACCTTC. The entire variable domain, with the rest obtained from reference TRBV9 and TRBJ1-2, is as follows: DSGVTQTPKHLITATGQRVTLRCSPRSGDLSVYWYQQSLDQGLQFLIQYYNGEERAKGNILERFSAQQFPDLHSELNLSSLELGDSALYFCASSLRTGGVYGYTFGSGTRLTVV.

The gene calls are TRBV28 and TRBJ1-2; no firm D call. Germline CDR1 reads MDHEN; CDR2 reads SYDVKM. V lost 6 bases and J 4 bases, leaving 21 bases between the germline ends. CDR3 size: 16 residues. The CDR3 region is CASSLNNLQRAYGYTF. CDR3 coding DNA: TGTGCCAGCAGCCTAAATAACCTACAGAGGGCCTATGGCTACACCTTC.

This chain uses TRBV5-1 with TRBJ2-3; 7 nucleotides align to TRBD2. This CDR3 has 15 residues. Losses at the gene ends were 1 base for V and 5 bases for J; bases not matched to a gene: 7. From germline, CDR1 is SGHRS and CDR2 YFSETQ. CDR3 residues: CASSLTGLVVDTQYF. The CDR3 nucleotides are TGCGCCAGCAGCTTGACAGGACTAGTGGTAGATACGCAGTATTTT.

The genes are TRBV5-4 and TRBJ1-2; D is possibly TRBD1 (6 bases). CDR1 is SGHNT and CDR2 is YYREEE in the germline V gene (reference sequence). V was pared by 5 bases and J by 8 bases, with 13 bases between. This CDR3 comprises 12 residues. The CDR3 region is CASSLQGSGYTF. The DNA for the CDR3 is TGTGCCAGCAGTTTACAGGGATCCGGCTACACCTTC.

The chain carries TRBV10-3 and TRBJ1-3; D is undetermined. Germline V gives CDR1 ENHRY, CDR2 SYGVKD. This CDR3 has 13 amino acids. V was cut by 10 bases and J by 3 bases, with 13 bases left in between. The CDR3 loop is CATPYGGGNTIYF. In DNA form, the CDR3 reads TGTGCCACCCCATATGGAGGTGGAAACACCATATATTTT.

The chain joins TRBV11-2 to TRBJ2-2; 9 nucleotides line up with TRBD1. Germline V lookup: CDR1 SGHAT, CDR2 FQNNGV. The CDR3 consists of 16 residues. V was clipped by 5 bases and J by 5 bases; unmatched bases: 9. As DNA, the CDR3 is TGTGCCAGCAGCCCCTACGGACAGGGGAGGACCGGGGAGCTGTTTTTT. Its protein product is CASSPYGQGRTGELFF. The full variable domain, completed using reference TRBV11-2 and TRBJ2-2, is EAGVAQSPRYKIIEKRQSVAFWCNPISGHATLYWYQQILGQGPKLLIQFQNNGVVDDSQLPKDRFSAERLKGVDSTLKIQPAKLEDSAVYLCASSPYGQGRTGELFFGEGSRLTVL.

In DNA, the CDR3 is TGTGCCAGCAGCTTAAGAGCGGATCCGTTGGATACGCAGTATTTT. Translating it yields CASSLRADPLDTQYF. V is TRBV7-9 and J is TRBJ2-3, with a possible D match to TRBD2 (5 bases). The CDR3 loop spans 15 amino acids. Per germline, CDR1 SEHNR and CDR2 FQNEAQ (reference sequence). The V end was cut by 2 bases, the J end by 6 bases, with 15 bases between.

The V and J genes are TRBV28 and TRBJ2-7; D is unclear. V lost 2 bases and J lost 4, with 9 bases in between. The CDR3 extends over 13 amino acids. CDR1 MDHEN and CDR2 SYDVKM come from the germline V gene. CDR3 coding DNA: TGTGCCAGCAGTTTAACTGTCGGGTACGAGCAGTACTTC. Protein sequence: CASSLTVGYEQYF.

The V gene is TRBV7-2, the J gene TRBJ2-2, with D tentatively TRBD2 (5 bases). This CDR3 has 16 amino acids. Deletions cut 5 bases from V and 6 bases from J, with 19 bases between. The germline V gene encodes CDR1 SGHTA and CDR2 FQGNSA. The CDR3 DNA follows: TGTGCCAGCAGCCCTATGACGCTAGCTAGATCCGGGGAGCTGTTTTTT. Amino acids: CASSPMTLARSGELFF. Based on the CDR3 plus reference TRBV7-2 and TRBJ2-2, the full variable domain is GAGVSQSPSNKVTEKGKDVELRCDPISGHTALYWYRQSLGQGLEFLIYFQGNSAPDKSGLPSDRFSAERTGGSVSTLTIQRTQQEDSAVYLCASSPMTLARSGELFFGEGSRLTVL.

The rearrangement links TRBV5-1 to TRBJ1-4, with D maybe TRBD1 (5 bases). CDR1 and CDR2 (germline): SGHRS, YFSETQ. V was pared by 4 bases and J by 5 bases, with 15 bases between. There are 15 residues in the CDR3. The CDR3 DNA reads TGCGCCAGCAGCGTCCAGGGAGGGACGAATGAAAAACTGTTTTTT. This sequence encodes CASSVQGGTNEKLFF.

The J gene is TRBJ1-5, the V gene TRBV30; D remains ambiguous. In germline, CDR1 is GTSNPN, CDR2 SVGIG (reference sequence). The CDR3 has 12 amino acids. Between the trimmed V and J ends, which lost 3 bases and 3 bases, there was a span of 6 bases. As DNA, the CDR3 is TGTGCCTGGAGCTCCTACAATCAGCCCCAGCATTTT. As protein: CAWSSYNQPQHF.

The chain links TRBV5-1 to TRBJ1-1; 12 bases fit TRBD1. The CDR3 is 16 residues long. Per the germline V gene, CDR1 is SGHRS and CDR2 is YFSETQ. J gave up 1 base and V 2 bases, and 3 bases lay outside the gene matches. CDR3 DNA: TGCGCCAGCAGCTTCGGGACAGGGGGCCAGAACACTGAAGCTTTCTTT. Translating it yields CASSFGTGGQNTEAFF.

The chain carries TRBV5-1 and TRBJ2-2, with D maybe TRBD2 (5 bases). Germline V CDR1 and CDR2: SGHRS, YFSETQ. The CDR3 runs 15 residues. Trimming left V 1 base short and J 2 bases short, with 9 bases between. In DNA form, the CDR3 reads TGCGCCAGCAGCTTGTACGGGGTCAACACCGGGGAGCTGTTTTTT. Translation gives CASSLYGVNTGELFF.

The V gene is TRBV6-5, the J gene TRBJ2-7, with TRBD2 matching 10 bases. Trimming took 7 bases from V and 4 from J; bases not matched to a gene: 7. Germline assignment: CDR1 MNHEY and CDR2 SVGAGI. CDR3 length: 14 residues. The CDR3 DNA reads TGTGCCAGCAAATTCTCTAGCGGGGGTTACGAGCAGTACTTC. This sequence encodes CASKFSSGGYEQYF.

The rearrangement links TRBV10-1 to TRBJ1-2; D is unclear. The CDR3 sequence is 14 residues long. The germline V gene has CDR1 WNHNN and CDR2 SYGVQD (reference sequence). V was trimmed by 4 bases and J by 8 bases, leaving 17 bases between them. CDR3 nucleotides: TGCGCCAGCAGTGGATCGGTGGAGGGAAAAGGCTACACCTTC. It specifies CASSGSVEGKGYTF.

V and J are TRBV12-3 or TRBV12-4 and TRBJ1-4; weak D call: TRBD1 (6 bases). The CDR3 totals 13 residues. V gave up 2 bases and J gave up 5 bases, with 6 bases separating them. As DNA, the CDR3 is TGTGCCAGCAGTTTACAGGGGAATGAAAAACTGTTTTTT. Protein product: CASSLQGNEKLFF.

V and J are TRBV29-1 and TRBJ1-1; 7 nucleotides line up with TRBD1. Germline CDR1 and CDR2: SQVTM and ANQGSEA. There are 21 residues in the CDR3. J was trimmed by 0 bases and V by 2 bases; bases with no gene match: 24. This chain's CDR3 is CSVEPTRRGRVCIPMNTEAFF. CDR3 sequence (DNA): TGCAGCGTTGAACCAACGCGGAGGGGGCGCGTCTGTATTCCGATGAACACTGAAGCTTTCTTT.

This chain uses TRBV6-4 with TRBJ1-1, with TRBD1 identical over 9 bases. The CDR3 contains 15 residues. The germline V gene has CDR1 MRHNA and CDR2 SNTAGT. With 0 bases clipped from V and 3 bases from J, the junction kept 2 bases outside the gene matches. The CDR3 DNA is TGTGCCAGCAGTGACTCGACAGGGGGGGACACTGAAGCTTTCTTT. Its protein is CASSDSTGGDTEAFF.

CDR3 residues: CASSRQGTRGNTEAFF. The CDR3 bases are TGTGCCAGCAGTCGACAGGGGACCCGGGGGAACACTGAAGCTTTCTTT. The rearrangement joins TRBV3-1 (or the pseudogene TRBV3-2) to TRBJ1-1, with 8 bases that match TRBD1. Germline CDR1 is LGHDT and CDR2 is YNNKEL (reference sequence). The trim removed 6 bases at V and 1 base at J, leaving 10 bases unmatched. This CDR3 has 16 residues.

Of note for this clone: The junction shows a germline mismatch at one end, possibly a read error. Different DNA sequences within this sample yield the same CDR3. The chain combines TRBV28 with TRBJ1-1; D perhaps matches TRBD1 (5 bases). The CDR3 is 19 residues long. Germline V lookup: CDR1 MDHEN, CDR2 SYDVKM. CDR3 coding DNA: TGTGCCAGCAGTTTTTACCCTGGTAGGGGCCGACTTGGGAACACCGAAGCTTTCTTT. It specifies CASSFYPGRGRLGNTEAFF.